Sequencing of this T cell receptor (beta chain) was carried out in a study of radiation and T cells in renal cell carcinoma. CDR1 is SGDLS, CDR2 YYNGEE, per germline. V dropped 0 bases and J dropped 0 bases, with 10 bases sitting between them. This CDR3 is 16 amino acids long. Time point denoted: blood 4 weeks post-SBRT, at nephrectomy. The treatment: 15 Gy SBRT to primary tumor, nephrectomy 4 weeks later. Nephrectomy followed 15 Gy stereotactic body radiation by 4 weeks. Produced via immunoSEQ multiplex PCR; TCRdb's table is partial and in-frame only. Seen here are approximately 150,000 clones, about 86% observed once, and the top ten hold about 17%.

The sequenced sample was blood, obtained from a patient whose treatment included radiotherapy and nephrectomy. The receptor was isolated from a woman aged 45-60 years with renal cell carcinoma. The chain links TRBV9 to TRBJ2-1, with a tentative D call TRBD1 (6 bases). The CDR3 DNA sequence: TGTGCCAGCAGCGTAGCAGGGGTACGCTCCTACAATGAGCAGTTCTTC. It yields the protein CASSVAGVRSYNEQFF. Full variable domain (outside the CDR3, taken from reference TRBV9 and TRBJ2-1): DSGVTQTPKHLITATGQRVTLRCSPRSGDLSVYWYQQSLDQGLQFLIQYYNGEERAKGNILERFSAQQFPDLHSELNLSSLELGDSALYFCASSVAGVRSYNEQFFGPGTRLTVL.